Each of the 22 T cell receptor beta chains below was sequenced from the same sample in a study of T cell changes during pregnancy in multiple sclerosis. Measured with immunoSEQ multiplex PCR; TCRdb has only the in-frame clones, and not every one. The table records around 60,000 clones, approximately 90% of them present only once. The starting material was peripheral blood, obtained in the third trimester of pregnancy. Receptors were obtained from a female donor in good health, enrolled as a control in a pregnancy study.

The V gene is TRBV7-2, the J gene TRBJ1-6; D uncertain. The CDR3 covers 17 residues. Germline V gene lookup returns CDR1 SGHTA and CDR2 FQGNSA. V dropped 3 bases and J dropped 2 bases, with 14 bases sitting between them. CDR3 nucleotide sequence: TGTGCCAGCAGCTTTATGGCGGGGAATCCCTATAATTCACCCCTCCACTTT. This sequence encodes CASSFMAGNPYNSPLHF.

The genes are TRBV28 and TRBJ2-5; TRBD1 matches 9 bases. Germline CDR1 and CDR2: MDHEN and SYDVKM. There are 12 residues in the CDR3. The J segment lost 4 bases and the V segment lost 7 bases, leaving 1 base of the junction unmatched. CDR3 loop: CASTTGGETQYF. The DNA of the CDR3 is TGTGCCAGCACGACAGGGGGAGAGACCCAGTACTTC.

The CDR3 DNA is TGTGCCAGCAGCCCCTCATCCGGAGGGAATGAAAAACTGTTTTTT. Translated, it gives CASSPSSGGNEKLFF. The chain joins TRBV5-4 to TRBJ1-4; D ambiguous. V was trimmed by 4 bases and J by 5 bases, leaving 15 bases between them. The CDR3 is made up of 15 amino acids. From germline, CDR1 is SGHNT and CDR2 YYREEE (reference sequence).

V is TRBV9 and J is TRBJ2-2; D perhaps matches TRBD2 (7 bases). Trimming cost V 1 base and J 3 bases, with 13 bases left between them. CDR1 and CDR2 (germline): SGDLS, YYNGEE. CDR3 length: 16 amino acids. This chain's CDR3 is CASSVREGGDTGELFF. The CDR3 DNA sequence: TGTGCCAGCAGCGTAAGGGAGGGGGGGGACACCGGGGAGCTGTTTTTT.

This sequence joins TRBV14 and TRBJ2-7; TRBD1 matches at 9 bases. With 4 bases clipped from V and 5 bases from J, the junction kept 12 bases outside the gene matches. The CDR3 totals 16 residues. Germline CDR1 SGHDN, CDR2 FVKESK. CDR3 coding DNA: TGTGCCAGCAGCCCCCCTTACGGACAGGGGATCGACGAGCAGTACTTC. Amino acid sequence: CASSPPYGQGIDEQYF.

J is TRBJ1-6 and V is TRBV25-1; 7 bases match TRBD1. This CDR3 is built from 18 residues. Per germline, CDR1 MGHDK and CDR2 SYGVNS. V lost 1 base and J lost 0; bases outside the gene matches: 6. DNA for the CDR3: TGTGCCAGCAGTGAATTGGCGACAGGGAGCTCCTATAATTCACCCCTCCACTTT. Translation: CASSELATGSSYNSPLHF.

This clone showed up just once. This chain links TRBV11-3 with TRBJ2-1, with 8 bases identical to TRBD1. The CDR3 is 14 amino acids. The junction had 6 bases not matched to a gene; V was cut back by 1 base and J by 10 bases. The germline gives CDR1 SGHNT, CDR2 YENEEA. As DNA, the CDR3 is TGTGCCAGCAGCTTAGGCGCGACAGGGGACGAGCAGTTCTTC. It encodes CASSLGATGDEQFF.

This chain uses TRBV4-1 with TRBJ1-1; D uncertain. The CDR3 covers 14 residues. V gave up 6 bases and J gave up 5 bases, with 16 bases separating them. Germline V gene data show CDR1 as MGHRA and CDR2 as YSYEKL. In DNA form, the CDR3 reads TGCGCCAGCAGAGTACAGATAGGTAGTACTGAAGCTTTCTTT. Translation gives CASRVQIGSTEAFF.

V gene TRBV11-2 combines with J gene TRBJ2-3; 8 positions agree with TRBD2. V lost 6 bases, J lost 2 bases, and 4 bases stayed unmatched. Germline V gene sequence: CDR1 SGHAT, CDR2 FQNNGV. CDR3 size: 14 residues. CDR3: CASSRGGVTDTQYF. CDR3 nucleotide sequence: TGTGCCAGCAGTCGGGGGGGAGTCACAGATACGCAGTATTTT.

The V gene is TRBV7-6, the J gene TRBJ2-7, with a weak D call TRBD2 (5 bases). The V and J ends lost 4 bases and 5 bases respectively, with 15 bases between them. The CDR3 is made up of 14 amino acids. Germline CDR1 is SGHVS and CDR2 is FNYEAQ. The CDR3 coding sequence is TGTGCCAGCAGCTCCCGGACTCCCCCGGACGAGCAGTACTTC. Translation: CASSSRTPPDEQYF.

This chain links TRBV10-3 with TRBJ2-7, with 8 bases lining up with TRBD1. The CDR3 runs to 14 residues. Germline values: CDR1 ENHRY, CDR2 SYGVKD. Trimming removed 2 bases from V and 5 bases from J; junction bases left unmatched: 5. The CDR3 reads CAISEPDRGNEQYF. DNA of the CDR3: TGTGCCATCAGTGAGCCTGACAGGGGAAACGAGCAGTACTTC.

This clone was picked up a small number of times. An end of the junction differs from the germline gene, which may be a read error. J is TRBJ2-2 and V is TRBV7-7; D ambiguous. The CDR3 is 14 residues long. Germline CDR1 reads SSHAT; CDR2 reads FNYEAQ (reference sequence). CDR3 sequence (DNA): TGTGCTAGCAGCTTAGGGCAGAACACCGGGGAGCTGTTTTTT. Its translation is CASSLGQNTGELFF.

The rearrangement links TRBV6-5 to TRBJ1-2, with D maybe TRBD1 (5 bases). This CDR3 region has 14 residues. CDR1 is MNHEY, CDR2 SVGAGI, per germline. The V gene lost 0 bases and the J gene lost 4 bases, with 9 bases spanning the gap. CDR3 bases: TGTGCCAGCAGTTACTCGGGCAGGGCCTATGGCTACACCTTC. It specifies CASSYSGRAYGYTF.

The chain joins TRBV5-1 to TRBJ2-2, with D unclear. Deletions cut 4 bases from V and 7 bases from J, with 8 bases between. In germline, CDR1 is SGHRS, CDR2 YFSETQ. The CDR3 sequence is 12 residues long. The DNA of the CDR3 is TGCGCCAGCAGCCCCTTCGGCGGGGAGCTGTTTTTT. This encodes CASSPFGGELFF.

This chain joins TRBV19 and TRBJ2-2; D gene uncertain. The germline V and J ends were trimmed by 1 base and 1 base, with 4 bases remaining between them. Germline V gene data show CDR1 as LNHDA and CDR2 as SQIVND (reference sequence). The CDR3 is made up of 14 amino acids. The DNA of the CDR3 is TGTGCCAGTAGTATAGTACAGAACACCGGGGAGCTGTTTTTT. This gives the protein CASSIVQNTGELFF.

CDR3 loop: CASSLVVTGELFF. The CDR3 coding sequence is TGTGCCAGCAGCCTGGTAGTTACCGGGGAGCTGTTTTTT. V gene TRBV6-1 combines with J gene TRBJ2-2; no clear D gene. The germline V gene encodes CDR1 MNHNS and CDR2 SASEGT. The CDR3 totals 13 residues. V lost 6 bases and J lost 5, with 10 bases in between.

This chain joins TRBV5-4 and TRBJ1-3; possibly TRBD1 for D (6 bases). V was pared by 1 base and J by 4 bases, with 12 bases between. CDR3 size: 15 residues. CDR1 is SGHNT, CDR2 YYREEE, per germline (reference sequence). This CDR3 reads CASSLWGLRGNTIYF. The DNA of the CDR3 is TGTGCCAGCAGCTTGTGGGGGCTACGAGGAAACACCATATATTTT.

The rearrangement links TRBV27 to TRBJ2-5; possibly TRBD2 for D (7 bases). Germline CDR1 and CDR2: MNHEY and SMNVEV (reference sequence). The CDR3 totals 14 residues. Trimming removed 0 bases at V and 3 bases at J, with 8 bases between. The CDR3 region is CASSLSGGEETQYF. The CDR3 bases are TGTGCCAGCAGTTTATCAGGGGGGGAAGAGACCCAGTACTTC.

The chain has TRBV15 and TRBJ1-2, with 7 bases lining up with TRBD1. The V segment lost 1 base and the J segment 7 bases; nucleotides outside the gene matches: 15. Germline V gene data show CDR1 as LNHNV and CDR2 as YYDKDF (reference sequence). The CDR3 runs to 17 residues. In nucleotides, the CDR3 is TGTGCCACCAGCAGAGCTCATACAGGGGTTTCGGCTTCTGGCTACACCTTC. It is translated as CATSRAHTGVSASGYTF.

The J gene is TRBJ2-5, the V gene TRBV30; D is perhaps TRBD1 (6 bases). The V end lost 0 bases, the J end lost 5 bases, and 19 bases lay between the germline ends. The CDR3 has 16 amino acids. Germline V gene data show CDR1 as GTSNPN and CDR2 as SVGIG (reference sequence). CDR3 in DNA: TGTGCCTGGAGTGTAATGGGGGCCTTAGTAATGGAGACCCAGTACTTC. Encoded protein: CAWSVMGALVMETQYF.

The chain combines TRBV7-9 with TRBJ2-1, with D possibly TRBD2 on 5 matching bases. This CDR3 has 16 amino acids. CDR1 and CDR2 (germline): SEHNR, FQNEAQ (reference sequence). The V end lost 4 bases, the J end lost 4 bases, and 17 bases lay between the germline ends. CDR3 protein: CASSSEVAHEYNEQFF. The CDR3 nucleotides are TGTGCCAGCAGCTCCGAGGTAGCGCACGAATACAATGAGCAGTTCTTC. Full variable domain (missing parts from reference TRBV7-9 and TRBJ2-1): DTGVSQNPRHKITKRGQNVTFRCDPISEHNRLYWYRQTLGQGPEFLTYFQNEAQLEKSRLLSDRFSAERPKGSFSTLEIQRTEQGDSAMYLCASSSEVAHEYNEQFFGPGTRLTVL.

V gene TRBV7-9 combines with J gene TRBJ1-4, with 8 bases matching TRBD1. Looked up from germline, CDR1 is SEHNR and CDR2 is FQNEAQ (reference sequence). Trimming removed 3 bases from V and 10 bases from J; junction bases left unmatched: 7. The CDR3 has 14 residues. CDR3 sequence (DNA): TGTGCCAGCAGCTTCGGGGACAGGTTTGGAAAACTGTTTTTT. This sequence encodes CASSFGDRFGKLFF.